The subject of this entry is one T cell receptor beta chain. The data originate from a study of blood T cell repertoires in COVID-19. Study as a whole: PBMCs, B-cell-depleted T cells, or T cells were the source of the cDNA or gDNA that made up the material.

CDR3 length: 16 amino acids. V was shortened by 3 bases and J by 0 bases, with 12 bases between the two germline ends. In germline, CDR1 is MNHEY, CDR2 SVGAGI. In the original workflow: Reference gene primer amplification gave estimated nucleated cell counts. Profiling relied on immunoSEQ multiplex PCR, and the TCRdb table lists in-frame clones only, not all of them. V and J calls and clone size are those listed in that table; D and trimming were worked out from the DNA. The data contain roughly 120,000 clones, 86% of them singletons. Sequencing was carried out using peripheral blood. The chain recombines TRBV6-5 with TRBJ1-3; possibly TRBD1 for D (5 bases). The clonotype originates from a man aged 65 to 85 who had recovered from COVID-19. CDR3 DNA sequence: TGTGCCAGCAGTTATCCCGGCGGGGCCTCTGGAAACACCATATATTTT. The encoded protein is CASSYPGGASGNTIYF.